Below are 16 T cell receptor beta chains sequenced from a single sample in a study of regulatory T cells in long-lasting Graves disease. As to time point: persistent/refractory GD, antithyroid drugs over 5 years with positive TRAb. The TCR library used RNA extracted from PBMCs. With iRepertoire HTBI primers and Arm-PCR of CDR3 regions, TCR beta libraries were built. TCRdb passed the multiplex PCR reads through MiXCR, listing each CDR3 protein once. The table records under 500,000 distinct CDR3 sequences, 20% to 25% of them present only once. Source: peripheral blood mononuclear cells (PBMCs), taken when the disease was refractory, from a patient treated with antithyroid drugs. The receptor source for this set is a female donor with Graves disease.

The V and J genes are TRBV11-2 and TRBJ1-3, with D unresolved. Looked up from germline, CDR1 is SGHAT and CDR2 is FQNNGV. The CDR3 covers 14 residues. Trimming stripped 2 bases from V and 0 bases from J, with 5 bases between. The CDR3 loop reads CASSLSTSGNTIYF. The CDR3 DNA is TGTGCCAGCAGCTTATCGACCTCTGGAAACACCATATATTTT.

This clonotype showed up many times. The CDR3 DNA reads as TGTGCCAGCAGCTTAACAGTAAATTCACCCCTCCACTTT. Translating gives CASSLTVNSPLHF. The chain is built from TRBV11-3 and TRBJ1-6, with D unclear. The V gene's germline CDR1 is SGHNT and CDR2 YENEEA. This CDR3 has 13 residues. The V end lost 2 bases, the J end lost 7 bases, and 6 bases lay between the germline ends.

This clonotype showed up many times. V and J are TRBV6-1 and TRBJ1-1, with D maybe TRBD1 (5 bases). Germline V CDR1 and CDR2: MNHNS, SASEGT. This CDR3 contains 12 residues. Trimming shortened V by 10 bases and J by 6 bases, and 15 bases separated the two germline ends. This CDR3 is CAIRELGAEAFF. The DNA for the CDR3 is TGTGCCATTAGGGAGTTGGGGGCTGAAGCTTTCTTT.

This clonotype has a count of ten or more. The chain has TRBV20-1 and TRBJ2-5, with 9 bases identical to TRBD2. J lost 5 bases, V lost 2 bases, and 12 bases had no gene match. CDR3 size: 16 residues. Germline lookup yields CDR1 DFQATT and CDR2 SNEGSKA (reference sequence). CDR3 DNA: TGCAGTGCTAGACTATACGCGCTAGCGGGAATGGAGACCCAGTACTTC. Encoded protein: CSARLYALAGMETQYF.

The chain joins TRBV14 to TRBJ2-1; the D gene is possibly TRBD2 (6 bases). V dropped 3 bases and J dropped 10 bases, with 13 bases sitting between them. The CDR3 sequence is 13 residues long. Germline V gene lookup returns CDR1 SGHDN and CDR2 FVKESK. DNA of the CDR3: TGTGCCAGCAGCCAGGATCTCCTAGCGGAGCAGTTCTTC. Translation gives CASSQDLLAEQFF.

This clonotype was seen at least ten times. The J gene is TRBJ2-5, the V gene TRBV28; TRBD2 is a possible D gene (6 bases). The CDR3 runs 15 residues. Germline V lookup: CDR1 MDHEN, CDR2 SYDVKM. The V end was cut by 0 bases, the J end by 0 bases, with 8 bases between. The CDR3 sequence is CASSLWTGDQETQYF. CDR3 DNA: TGTGCCAGCAGTTTATGGACGGGGGACCAAGAGACCCAGTACTTC. Filled out from reference TRBV28 and TRBJ2-5, the complete variable domain reads DVKVTQSSRYLVKRTGEKVFLECVQDMDHENMFWYRQDPGLGLRLIYFSYDVKMKEKGDIPEGYSVSREKKERFSLILESASTNQTSMYLCASSLWTGDQETQYFGPGTRLLVL.

This clonotype was counted only a few times. This chain links TRBV7-2 with TRBJ1-6, with 8 nucleotides matching TRBD1. CDR3 length: 15 residues. V shed 5 bases, J shed 14 bases, and the junction held 14 bases outside the gene matches. CDR1 is SGHTA, CDR2 FQGNSA, per germline. For the CDR3, the DNA is TGTGCCAGCAGCATCACTTGGACGGACAGGGAAGCCCTCCACTTT. Amino acid sequence: CASSITWTDREALHF. Drawing the rest from reference TRBV7-2 and TRBJ1-6, the complete variable domain is GAGVSQSPSNKVTEKGKDVELRCDPISGHTALYWYRQSLGQGLEFLIYFQGNSAPDKSGLPSDRFSAERTGGSVSTLTIQRTQQEDSAVYLCASSITWTDREALHFGNGTRLTVT.

The table lists this clonotype with many counts. The chain employs TRBV6-5 and TRBJ2-7; D tentatively reads TRBD1 or TRBD2 (5 bases each). The CDR3 has 15 residues. V was trimmed by 2 bases and J by 6 bases, leaving 17 bases between them. CDR1 and CDR2 (germline): MNHEY, SVGAGI. The CDR3 bases are TGTGCCAGCAGTTACCGTAGGGACCTTAGCCCCGAGCAGTACTTC. Its translation: CASSYRRDLSPEQYF.

For this clonotype: A much larger clone differs from this one at a single base, so this may be a read error. The chain combines TRBV6-5 with TRBJ1-1; no clear D gene. Germline CDR1 reads MNHEY; CDR2 reads SVGAGI. This CDR3 has 14 amino acids. Trimming removed 0 bases at V and 1 base at J, with 6 bases between. Here the CDR3 reads CASSYSQANTEAFF. CDR3 nucleotides: TGTGCCAGCAGTTACTCCCAGGCGAACACTGAAGCTTTCTTT.

This chain's CDR3 is CASSRLAGMSSYNEQFF. CDR3 in DNA: TGTGCCAGCAGCCGCTTAGCGGGGATGAGCTCCTACAATGAGCAGTTCTTC. The chain links TRBV7-2 to TRBJ2-1; 8 bases fit TRBD2. The V segment lost 5 bases and the J segment 0 bases; nucleotides outside the gene matches: 9. CDR1 is SGHTA, CDR2 FQGNSA, per germline. The CDR3 spans 17 residues.

The V and J genes are TRBV9 and TRBJ2-1; 9 bases agree with TRBD2. CDR3 size: 14 residues. V shed 4 bases and J 7 bases; nucleotides not matched to a gene: 6. The germline gives CDR1 SGDLS, CDR2 YYNGEE. CDR3 sequence: CASSPGTSRNEQFF. DNA of the CDR3: TGTGCCAGCAGCCCCGGGACTAGCAGGAATGAGCAGTTCTTC.

This clonotype was seen at least ten times. This sequence joins TRBV11-1 and TRBJ2-2; 11 positions agree with TRBD2. The germline V gene has CDR1 SGHAT and CDR2 FQDESV (reference sequence). This CDR3 comprises 16 residues. Germline trimming cut 6 bases from V and 7 bases from J; bases unmatched to any gene: 10. The CDR3 is CASRPRLAGLGGELFF. The CDR3 DNA follows: TGTGCCAGCAGACCCCGACTAGCGGGACTCGGCGGGGAGCTGTTTTTT.

This clonotype was seen at least ten times. The gene calls are TRBV6-5 and TRBJ1-5; perhaps TRBD1 as D (6 bases). This CDR3 has 14 residues. CDR1 and CDR2 from the germline V gene are MNHEY and SVGAGI. Trimming took off 2 bases at V and 7 bases at J, with 12 bases between the two ends. The CDR3 here is CASSYGGAEQPQHF. CDR3 sequence (DNA): TGTGCCAGCAGTTACGGGGGGGCGGAACAGCCCCAGCATTTT.

This clonotype was observed many times. J is TRBJ2-7 and V is TRBV28; D may be TRBD1 (5 bases). The V and J ends lost 7 bases and 2 bases respectively, with 15 bases between them. The CDR3 loop spans 14 amino acids. The germline CDR1 and CDR2 sequences are MDHEN and SYDVKM. In DNA, the CDR3 is TGTGCCAGCACCACAGGTCGTTCAGCCTACGAGCAGTACTTC. Its translation: CASTTGRSAYEQYF.

This chain links TRBV18 with TRBJ1-2; D unresolved. Germline V lookup: CDR1 KGHSH, CDR2 LQKENI. The CDR3 contains 14 residues. Deletions cut 2 bases from V and 5 bases from J, with 12 bases between. The chain's CDR3 is CASSPAGPEYGYTF. CDR3 nucleotides: TGTGCCAGCTCACCAGCCGGTCCGGAATATGGCTACACCTTC.

The chain is built from TRBV20-1 and TRBJ2-7; D is ambiguous. The CDR3 totals 12 residues. V lost 6 bases to trimming and J lost 3 bases, with 12 bases between them. Germline CDR1 and CDR2: DFQATT and SNEGSKA (reference sequence). The CDR3 DNA reads TGCAGTGCGTCACCTCTGGACTACGAGCAGTACTTC. Protein sequence: CSASPLDYEQYF.